A selection of T cell receptor beta chains follows, all from one sample in a study of blood T cell repertoires in COVID-19. Generated by immunoSEQ multiplex PCR, the TCRdb table keeps only in-frame clones and is missing some. The sample lists roughly 35,000 clones; approximately 90% were seen once. The sequencing sample was made of peripheral blood. The receptor source for this set is a man in his 70s with acute or convalescent COVID-19. CDR3s include the opening cysteine and the closing phenylalanine or tryptophan.

TRBJ1-3 TRBV5-1 CASSPGQTVSGNTIYF
TRBJ1-2 TRBV3-1/TRBV3-2 CASSQEGTGGGYGYTF
TRBJ1-1 TRBV28 CASSSNTGTEAFF
TRBJ2-3 TRBV6-2/TRBV6-3 CASSFTGTSSPDTQYF
TRBJ1-4 TRBV7-9 CASSLRGTDDEKLFF
TRBJ2-7 TRBV28 CASSSRPGTLSYEQYF
TRBJ1-1 TRBV5-5 CASSLAWASTEAFF
TRBJ1-6 TRBV28 CASSPNRGGSPLHF
TRBJ2-2 TRBV27 CASRPRDRYTGELFF
TRBJ1-5 TRBV28 CASSPGTGVQPQHF
TRBJ2-7 TRBV9 CASSVAGTGGLSEQYF
TRBJ2-5 TRBV7-6 CASSPLETQYF
TRBJ1-2 TRBV13 CASSLAGQSIYGYTF
TRBJ1-1 TRBV2 CASSSLDMVMNTEAFF
TRBJ2-1 TRBV18 CASTTSGYNEQFF
TRBJ1-2 TRBV6-5 CASSYSSPEGYGYTF
TRBJ2-7 TRBV5-1 CASSLAGDSYEQYF
TRBJ1-1 TRBV4-3 CASSQVSSRNTEAFF
TRBJ1-1 TRBV11-2 CASSPRGGVGANTEAFF
TRBJ1-5 TRBV25-1 CASSGAPDRVNQPQHF
TRBJ1-1 TRBV5-1 CASSIRQGQRNTEAFF
TRBJ2-3 TRBV7-2 CASSSQGTSTDTQYF